This T cell receptor (beta chain) comes out of a study of blood T cell repertoires in COVID-19. This clone was seen a single time. In the original processing: Estimated nucleated cell counts came from reference gene primer amplification. Profiling relied on immunoSEQ multiplex PCR, and the TCRdb table lists in-frame clones only, not all of them. V and J calls and clone size are those listed in that table; D and trimming were worked out from the DNA. The sample includes roughly 320,000 clones, around 92% of them seen just once. Input material: peripheral blood. The receptor was isolated from a woman aged 25 to 39 with COVID-19, enrolled during active disease.

DNA of the CDR3: TGTGCCAGCAGTTTCAGGGGTTACACTGAAGCTTTCTTT. Amino acid sequence: CASSFRGYTEAFF. This chain joins TRBV27 and TRBJ1-1; D may be TRBD1 (6 bases). Trimming shortened V by 3 bases and J by 3 bases, and 8 bases separated the two germline ends. The length of the CDR3 is 13 residues. Per the germline V gene, CDR1 is MNHEY and CDR2 is SMNVEV (reference sequence).